The 18 T cell receptor beta chains listed next were all sequenced from one sample in a study of blood T cell repertoires in COVID-19. The table came from immunoSEQ multiplex PCR; TCRdb's copy has only in-frame clones and leaves some out. Altogether about 140,000 clones are present, around nine tenths being singletons, with the ten largest covering about 5.6%. What was sequenced was peripheral blood. The origin of the receptors is a human donor in a cohort sampled during active COVID-19.

This CDR3 reads CASSLGLAHNEQFF. The DNA for the CDR3 is TGTGCCAGCAGCTTGGGACTAGCCCACAATGAGCAGTTCTTC. The J gene is TRBJ2-1, the V gene TRBV7-2; 9 bases are a match to TRBD2. Germline lookup yields CDR1 SGHTA and CDR2 FQGNSA. This CDR3 comprises 14 residues. The ends lost 3 bases at V and 5 bases at J; junction bases unmatched: 2.

The genes are TRBV28 and TRBJ2-5, with D maybe TRBD1 (6 bases). V shed 7 bases and J shed 6 bases, with 21 bases lying between them. The V gene's germline CDR1 is MDHEN and CDR2 SYDVKM. This CDR3 contains 15 residues. The CDR3 loop is CASNDIQGGRKTQYF. CDR3 bases: TGTGCCAGCAATGATATACAGGGTGGGAGAAAGACCCAGTACTTC.

Ten or more counts support this clone. The rearrangement links TRBV5-1 to TRBJ2-7, with D possibly TRBD2 on 6 matching bases. Trimming shortened V by 6 bases and J by 1 base, and 14 bases separated the two germline ends. Germline V gene lookup returns CDR1 SGHRS and CDR2 YFSETQ. This CDR3 region has 14 residues. The CDR3 sequence: CASKRVAESYEQYF. CDR3 nucleotide sequence: TGCGCCAGCAAACGAGTAGCGGAGTCCTACGAGCAGTACTTC.

The chain is built from TRBV19 and TRBJ2-3; tentatively, D is TRBD1 (6 bases). The CDR3 loop spans 15 amino acids. Germline-derived CDR1 and CDR2 are LNHDA and SQIVND (reference sequence). The V end lost 4 bases, the J end lost 0 bases, and 11 bases lay between the germline ends. The CDR3 DNA follows: TGTGCCAGTAGTAGACAGGCCGGGAGCACAGATACGCAGTATTTT. It codes for CASSRQAGSTDTQYF.

The gene calls are TRBV7-6 and TRBJ2-7, with a tentative D call TRBD2 (7 bases). V was shortened by 4 bases and J by 9 bases, with 19 bases between the two germline ends. The CDR3 is made up of 14 amino acids. Germline loops: CDR1 SGHVS, CDR2 FNYEAQ. The CDR3 bases are TGTGCCAGCAGCTACCGTCTCGCGGGGGCGGTGCAGTACTTC. Translated, it gives CASSYRLAGAVQYF.

The genes are TRBV11-2 and TRBJ2-2; 8 nucleotides align to TRBD1. Germline V gene sequence: CDR1 SGHAT, CDR2 FQNNGV. The CDR3 has 16 amino acids. Germline trimming cut 1 base from V and 3 bases from J; bases unmatched to any gene: 4. The CDR3 region is CASSLGTGSYTGELFF. The CDR3 coding sequence is TGTGCCAGCAGCTTAGGGACAGGGTCGTACACCGGGGAGCTGTTTTTT. Full variable domain (rest looked up from reference TRBV11-2 and TRBJ2-2): EAGVAQSPRYKIIEKRQSVAFWCNPISGHATLYWYQQILGQGPKLLIQFQNNGVVDDSQLPKDRFSAERLKGVDSTLKIQPAKLEDSAVYLCASSLGTGSYTGELFFGEGSRLTVL.

This clone was seen a single time. The V call is TRBV28, the J call TRBJ2-7; 10 positions agree with TRBD2. CDR3 length equals 15 residues. Germline values: CDR1 MDHEN, CDR2 SYDVKM. With V trimmed by 6 bases and J by 3 bases, 8 bases remained unmatched. The CDR3 nucleotides read TGTGCCAGCAGGTCGAGCGGGAGGGAGGGCTACGAGCAGTACTTC. Translating it yields CASRSSGREGYEQYF.

The rearrangement links TRBV7-2 to TRBJ2-1; 10 nucleotides match TRBD2. Germline V gives CDR1 SGHTA, CDR2 FQGNSA. CDR3 length: 15 amino acids. With 1 base clipped from V and 9 bases from J, the junction kept 6 bases outside the gene matches. CDR3 in DNA: TGTGCCAGCAGCTTAGGTCCAGCGGGGGGGCTTGAGCAGTTCTTC. It yields the protein CASSLGPAGGLEQFF. The full variable domain, rest sourced from reference TRBV7-2 and TRBJ2-1, is GAGVSQSPSNKVTEKGKDVELRCDPISGHTALYWYRQSLGQGLEFLIYFQGNSAPDKSGLPSDRFSAERTGGSVSTLTIQRTQQEDSAVYLCASSLGPAGGLEQFFGPGTRLTVL.

CDR3 nucleotide sequence: TGTGCCAGCAGTGAAGCGGCCAGCGGGAAGACCACAGATACGCAGTATTTT. Its translation is CASSEAASGKTTDTQYF. The chain links TRBV2 to TRBJ2-3; 7 bases align to TRBD2. V trimming: 0 bases; J trimming: 2 bases; junction bases outside the gene matches: 8. Germline lookup yields CDR1 SNHLY and CDR2 FYNNEI. The CDR3 spans 17 residues.

The chain links TRBV15 to TRBJ1-5; no firm D call. The germline V gene encodes CDR1 LNHNV and CDR2 YYDKDF (reference sequence). Trimming left V 3 bases short and J 0 bases short, with 12 bases between. CDR3 size: 16 residues. Here the CDR3 reads CATSSTEGYSNQPQHF. CDR3 coding DNA: TGTGCCACCAGCAGTACAGAAGGTTATAGCAATCAGCCCCAGCATTTT. Filled out from reference TRBV15 and TRBJ1-5, the complete variable domain reads DAMVIQNPRYQVTQFGKPVTLSCSQTLNHNVMYWYQQKSSQAPKLLFHYYDKDFNNEADTPDNFQSRRPNTSFCFLDIRSPGLGDTAMYLCATSSTEGYSNQPQHFGDGTRLSIL.

This clone has a handful of counts. The J gene is TRBJ1-4, the V gene TRBV19; TRBD1 aligns across 8 bases. In germline, CDR1 is LNHDA, CDR2 SQIVND (reference sequence). CDR3 length: 13 amino acids. After removal of 5 bases from V and 8 bases from J, the junction contained 4 bases not matched to a gene. CDR3 sequence (DNA): TGTGCCAGTAGTCCACGACAGGGGGAAAAACTGTTTTTT. Protein product: CASSPRQGEKLFF.

The chain has TRBV29-1 and TRBJ1-1; D is uncertain. Germline loops: CDR1 SQVTM, CDR2 ANQGSEA. The CDR3 contains 13 residues. V was trimmed by 4 bases and J by 5 bases, leaving 14 bases between them. The CDR3 DNA reads TGCAGCGTTGTCTCCGGGGTGAGGACTGAAGCTTTCTTT. Protein sequence: CSVVSGVRTEAFF.

The chain employs TRBV28 and TRBJ2-7; D is possibly TRBD1 (6 bases). Germline loops: CDR1 MDHEN, CDR2 SYDVKM. Trimming cost V 4 bases and J 7 bases, with 17 bases left between them. The CDR3 runs to 14 residues. The CDR3 here is CASSSGQSIGEQYF. Here the CDR3 DNA reads TGTGCCAGCAGTTCCGGACAGAGCATTGGGGAGCAGTACTTC.

V gene TRBV28 combines with J gene TRBJ1-1; unclear D gene. This CDR3 comprises 11 residues. Germline CDR1 reads MDHEN; CDR2 reads SYDVKM. The V gene lost 6 bases and the J gene lost 5 bases, with 7 bases spanning the gap. The CDR3: CASSGETEAFF. The CDR3 nucleotides read TGTGCCAGCAGCGGGGAAACTGAAGCTTTCTTT.

The chain joins TRBV7-8 to TRBJ1-3; D perhaps matches TRBD1 (6 bases). CDR3 length: 13 amino acids. Germline assignment: CDR1 SGHVS and CDR2 FQNEAQ. V was clipped by 4 bases and J by 4 bases, with 8 bases between them. The CDR3 loop is CASSWGQGNTIYF. DNA of the CDR3: TGTGCCAGCAGCTGGGGACAAGGAAACACCATATATTTT.

The chain links TRBV7-2 to TRBJ2-7, with 8 positions matching TRBD1. The J segment lost 2 bases and the V segment lost 5 bases, leaving 5 bases of the junction unmatched. This CDR3 spans 14 amino acids. Per the germline V gene, CDR1 is SGHTA and CDR2 is FQGNSA. The CDR3 nucleotides are TGTGCCAGCAGCCCACAGGGGGGCCCCTACGAGCAGTACTTC. It yields the protein CASSPQGGPYEQYF.

V gene TRBV7-9 combines with J gene TRBJ1-2; TRBD1 matches at 9 bases. The CDR3 consists of 14 residues. Looked up from germline, CDR1 is SEHNR and CDR2 is FQNEAQ (reference sequence). V shed 4 bases, J shed 8 bases, and the junction held 8 bases outside the gene matches. The CDR3 region is CASSYRQGGSGYTF. In DNA, the CDR3 is TGTGCCAGCAGCTATCGACAGGGGGGTAGCGGCTACACCTTC.

This clone has a handful of counts. The rearrangement joins TRBV4-1 to TRBJ1-4, with no clear D. The germline V gene has CDR1 MGHRA and CDR2 YSYEKL. The CDR3 is 16 residues long. The V and J ends lost 2 bases and 0 bases respectively, with 10 bases between them. The CDR3: CASSQSLRATNEKLFF. CDR3 DNA: TGCGCCAGCAGCCAAAGTCTGAGGGCAACTAATGAAAAACTGTTTTTT.